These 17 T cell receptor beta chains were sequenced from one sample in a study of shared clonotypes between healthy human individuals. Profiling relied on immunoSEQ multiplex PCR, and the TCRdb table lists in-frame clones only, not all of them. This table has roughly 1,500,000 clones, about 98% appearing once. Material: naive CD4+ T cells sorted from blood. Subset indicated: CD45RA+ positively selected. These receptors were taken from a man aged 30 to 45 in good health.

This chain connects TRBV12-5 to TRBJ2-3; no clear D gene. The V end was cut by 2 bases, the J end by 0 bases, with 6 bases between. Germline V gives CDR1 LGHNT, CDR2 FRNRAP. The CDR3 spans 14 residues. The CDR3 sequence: CASGLYGSTDTQYF. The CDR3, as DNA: TGTGCTAGTGGTTTGTACGGTAGCACAGATACGCAGTATTTT.

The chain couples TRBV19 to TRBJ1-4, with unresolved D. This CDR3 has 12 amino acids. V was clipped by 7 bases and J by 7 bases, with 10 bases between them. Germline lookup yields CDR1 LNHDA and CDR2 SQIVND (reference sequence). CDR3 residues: CASMNLAEKLFF. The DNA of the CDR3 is TGTGCCAGTATGAATTTGGCTGAAAAACTGTTTTTT. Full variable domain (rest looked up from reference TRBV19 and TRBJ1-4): DGGITQSPKYLFRKEGQNVTLSCEQNLNHDAMYWYRQDPGQGLRLIYYSQIVNDFQKGDIAEGYSVSREKKESFPLTVTSAQKNPTAFYLCASMNLAEKLFFGSGTQLSVL.

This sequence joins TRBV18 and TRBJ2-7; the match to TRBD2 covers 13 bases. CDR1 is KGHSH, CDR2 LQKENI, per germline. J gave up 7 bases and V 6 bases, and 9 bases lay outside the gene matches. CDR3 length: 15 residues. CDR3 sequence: CASSPGLAGAWEQYF. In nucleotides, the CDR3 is TGTGCCAGCTCCCCCGGACTAGCGGGAGCTTGGGAGCAGTACTTC.

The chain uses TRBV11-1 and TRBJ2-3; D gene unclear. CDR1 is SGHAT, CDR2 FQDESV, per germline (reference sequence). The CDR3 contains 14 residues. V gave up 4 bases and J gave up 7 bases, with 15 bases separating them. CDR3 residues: CASSSSSGRHTQYF. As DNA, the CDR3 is TGTGCCAGCAGCTCCTCCTCTGGCCGCCATACGCAGTATTTT.

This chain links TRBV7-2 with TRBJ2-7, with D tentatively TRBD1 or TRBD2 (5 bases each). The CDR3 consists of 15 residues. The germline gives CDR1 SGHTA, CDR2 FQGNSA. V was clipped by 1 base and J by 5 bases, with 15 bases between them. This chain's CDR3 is CASSLVSGTLHEQYF. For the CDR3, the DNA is TGTGCCAGCAGCTTAGTGTCCGGGACCCTGCACGAGCAGTACTTC.

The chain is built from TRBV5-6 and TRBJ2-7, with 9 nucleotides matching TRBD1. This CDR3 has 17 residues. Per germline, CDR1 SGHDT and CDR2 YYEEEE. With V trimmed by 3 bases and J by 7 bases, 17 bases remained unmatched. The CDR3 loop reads CASSWVVRGDREREQYF. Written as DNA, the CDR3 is TGTGCCAGCAGCTGGGTGGTGAGAGGGGACAGGGAACGGGAGCAGTACTTC. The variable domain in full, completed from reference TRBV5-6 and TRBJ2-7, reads DAGVTQSPTHLIKTRGQQVTLRCSPKSGHDTVSWYQQALGQGPQFIFQYYEEEERQRGNFPDRFSGHQFPNYSSELNVNALLLGDSALYLCASSWVVRGDREREQYFGPGTRLTVT.

The CDR3 here is CASSGLGGPGDTQYF. In nucleotides, the CDR3 is TGTGCCAGCAGTGGGCTCGGGGGCCCCGGGGATACGCAGTATTTT. The chain recombines TRBV6-4 with TRBJ2-3; the D call may be TRBD1 or TRBD2 (6 bases each). V dropped 4 bases and J dropped 6 bases, with 17 bases sitting between them. The CDR3 runs to 15 residues. The V gene's germline CDR1 is MRHNA and CDR2 SNTAGT.

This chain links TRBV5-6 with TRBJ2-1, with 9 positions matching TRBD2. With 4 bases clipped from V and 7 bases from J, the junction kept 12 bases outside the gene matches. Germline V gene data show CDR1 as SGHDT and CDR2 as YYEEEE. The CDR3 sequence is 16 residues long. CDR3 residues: CASSLLASGMGNEQFF. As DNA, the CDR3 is TGTGCCAGCAGCCTCCTGGCTAGCGGGATGGGGAATGAGCAGTTCTTC. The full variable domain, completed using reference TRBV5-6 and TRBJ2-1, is DAGVTQSPTHLIKTRGQQVTLRCSPKSGHDTVSWYQQALGQGPQFIFQYYEEEERQRGNFPDRFSGHQFPNYSSELNVNALLLGDSALYLCASSLLASGMGNEQFFGPGTRLTVL.

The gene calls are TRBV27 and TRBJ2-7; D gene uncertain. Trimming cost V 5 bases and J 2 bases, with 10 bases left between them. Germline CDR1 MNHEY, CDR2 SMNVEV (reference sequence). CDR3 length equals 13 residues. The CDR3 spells CASSRAFAYEQYF. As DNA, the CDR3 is TGTGCCAGCAGTCGCGCATTTGCCTACGAGCAGTACTTC.

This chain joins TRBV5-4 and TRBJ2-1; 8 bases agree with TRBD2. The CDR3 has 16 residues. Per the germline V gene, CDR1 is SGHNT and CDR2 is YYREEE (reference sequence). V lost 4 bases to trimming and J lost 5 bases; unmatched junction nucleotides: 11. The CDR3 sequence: CASSPAGSGRNNEQFF. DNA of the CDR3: TGTGCCAGCAGCCCCGCCGGGAGCGGGAGAAACAATGAGCAGTTCTTC.

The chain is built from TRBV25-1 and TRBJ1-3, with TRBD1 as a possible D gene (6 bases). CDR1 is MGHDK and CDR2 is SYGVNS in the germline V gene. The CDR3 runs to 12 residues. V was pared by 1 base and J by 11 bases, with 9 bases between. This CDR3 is CASSEFGGPIYF. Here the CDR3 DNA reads TGTGCCAGCAGTGAATTCGGGGGCCCCATATATTTT.

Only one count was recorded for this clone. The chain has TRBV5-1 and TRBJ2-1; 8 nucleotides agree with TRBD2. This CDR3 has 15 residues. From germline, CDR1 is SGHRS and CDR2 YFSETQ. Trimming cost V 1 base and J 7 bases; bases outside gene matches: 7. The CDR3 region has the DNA TGCGCCAGCAGCTTGAGAGCGGGAGAGGTTAATGAGCAGTTCTTC. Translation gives CASSLRAGEVNEQFF.

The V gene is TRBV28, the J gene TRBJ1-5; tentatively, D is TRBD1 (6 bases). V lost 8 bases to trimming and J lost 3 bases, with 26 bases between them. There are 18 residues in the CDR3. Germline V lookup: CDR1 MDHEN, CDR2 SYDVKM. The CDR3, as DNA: TGTGCCAGCTGCAAAGGGGACGGAAAGGACAGAAACAATCAGCCCCAGCATTTT. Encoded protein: CASCKGDGKDRNNQPQHF.

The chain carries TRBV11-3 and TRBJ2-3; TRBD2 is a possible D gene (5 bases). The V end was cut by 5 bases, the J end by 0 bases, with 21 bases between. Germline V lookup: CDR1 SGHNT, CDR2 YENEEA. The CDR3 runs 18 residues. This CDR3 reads CASSPYPVGGPSTDTQYF. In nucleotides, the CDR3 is TGTGCCAGCAGCCCTTACCCCGTTGGAGGCCCTAGCACAGATACGCAGTATTTT.

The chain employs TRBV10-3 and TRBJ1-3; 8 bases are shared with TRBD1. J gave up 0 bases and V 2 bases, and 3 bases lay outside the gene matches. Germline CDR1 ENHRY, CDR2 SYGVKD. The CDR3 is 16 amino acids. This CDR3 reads CAISEPRGHSGNTIYF. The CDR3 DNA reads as TGTGCCATCAGTGAGCCCAGGGGGCACTCTGGAAACACCATATATTTT.

The DNA of the CDR3 is TGCAGCGCGCCCCTAGCGGGAGTATCGGGTGAGCAGTTCTTC. It specifies CSAPLAGVSGEQFF. The chain combines TRBV29-1 with TRBJ2-1; 10 bases line up with TRBD2. This CDR3 is 14 amino acids long. Germline-derived CDR1 and CDR2 are SQVTM and ANQGSEA. Trimming at V came to 7 bases and at J to 9 bases, leaving 12 bases not matched to a gene.

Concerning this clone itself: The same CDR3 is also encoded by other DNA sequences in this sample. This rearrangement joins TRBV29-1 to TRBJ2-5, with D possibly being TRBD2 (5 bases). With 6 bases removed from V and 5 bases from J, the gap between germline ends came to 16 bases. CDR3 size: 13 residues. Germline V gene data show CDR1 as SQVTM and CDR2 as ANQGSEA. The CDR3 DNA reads TGCAGCGTCCCCACCTCCGGCGGGGAGACCCAGTACTTC. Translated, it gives CSVPTSGGETQYF.